The 31 T cell receptor beta chains below all came from one sample that was sequenced in a study of blood T cell repertoires in COVID-19. Repertoires were generated with immunoSEQ multiplex PCR, while TCRdb's copy carries only in-frame clones and drops some. Counted here are about 110,000 clones, around four fifths occurring once; the ten biggest clones make up just over 4%. The sample consisted of peripheral blood. The receptors were gathered from a woman in her 70s with acute or convalescent COVID-19.

About this clone: One end of the junction varies from germline; a read error may be responsible. The chain has TRBV27 and TRBJ2-7; D is perhaps TRBD1 (5 bases). Germline V lookup: CDR1 MNHEY, CDR2 SMNVEV (reference sequence). The CDR3 extends over 10 amino acids. The CDR3 DNA reads as TGTGCCAGCACCCCGGTAGGACACCTCTTC. This codes for CASTPVGHLF.

This clone was recorded only once. J is TRBJ2-7 and V is TRBV27; 9 bases are shared with TRBD1. Germline loops: CDR1 MNHEY, CDR2 SMNVEV (reference sequence). After removal of 5 bases from V and 2 bases from J, the junction contained 4 bases not matched to a gene. The CDR3 runs 14 residues. CDR3: CASSSRDRAYEQYV. For the CDR3, the DNA is TGTGCCAGCAGTAGCCGGGACAGGGCCTACGAGCAGTACGTC.

The chain links TRBV7-9 to TRBJ2-5, with 8 bases that match TRBD1. V gave up 6 bases and J gave up 3 bases; unmatched junction bases: 9. The CDR3 extends over 15 amino acids. The germline gives CDR1 SEHNR, CDR2 FQNEAQ (reference sequence). CDR3 protein: CASRGGQASEETQYF. CDR3 bases: TGTGCCAGCAGGGGGGGACAGGCGAGTGAAGAGACCCAGTACTTC.

The chain uses TRBV6-5 and TRBJ2-2, with TRBD1 matching 7 bases. From germline, CDR1 is MNHEY and CDR2 SVGAGI. The CDR3 length is 15 residues. V lost 7 bases and J lost 3; bases outside the gene matches: 8. CDR3 amino acids: CASIRGDSHTGELFF. Written as DNA, the CDR3 is TGTGCCAGCATTAGAGGGGACAGCCACACCGGGGAGCTGTTTTTT.

The chain employs TRBV5-8 and TRBJ2-1; 9 bases map to TRBD2. Germline V CDR1 and CDR2: SGHTS, YDEGEE. The CDR3 contains 17 residues. The V segment lost 0 bases and the J segment 7 bases; nucleotides outside the gene matches: 11. CDR3 loop: CASSLGAGGPVRNEQFF. CDR3 DNA: TGTGCCAGCAGCTTGGGTGCGGGAGGGCCAGTTAGGAATGAGCAGTTCTTC.

The chain is built from TRBV18 and TRBJ2-5, with a possible D match to TRBD2 (5 bases). V gave up 3 bases and J gave up 0 bases, with 26 bases separating them. This CDR3 is 20 amino acids long. The germline V gene encodes CDR1 KGHSH and CDR2 LQKENI. The CDR3 protein is CASSPTSKVYRPSNQETQYF. CDR3 DNA sequence: TGTGCCAGCTCACCCACGTCGAAAGTTTACCGGCCTAGCAACCAAGAGACCCAGTACTTC.

The chain joins TRBV6-4 to TRBJ1-6; tentative D call: TRBD1 (5 bases). V lost 8 bases and J 7 bases, leaving 12 bases between the germline ends. The CDR3 sequence is 13 residues long. From germline, CDR1 is MRHNA and CDR2 SNTAGT. CDR3 DNA: TGTGCCAGCTCTTATGACAGCAATTCACCCCTCCACTTT. This gives the protein CASSYDSNSPLHF.

The chain carries TRBV6-6 and TRBJ1-2, with D tentatively TRBD1 (5 bases). Germline CDR1 and CDR2: MNHNY and SVGAGI (reference sequence). V lost 0 bases to trimming and J lost 4 bases, with 9 bases between them. This CDR3 has 14 amino acids. The CDR3 is CASSYSTGGYGYTF. CDR3 coding DNA: TGTGCCAGCAGTTACTCTACAGGCGGCTATGGCTACACCTTC.

This clone has a single count. The J gene is TRBJ2-1, the V gene TRBV6-5, with 9 bases lining up with TRBD1. The CDR3 sequence is 14 residues long. Germline lookup yields CDR1 MNHEY and CDR2 SVGAGI. V was clipped by 6 bases and J by 3 bases; unmatched bases: 3. CDR3 DNA: TGTGCCAGCAGAAGGGACAGGGACTACAATGAGCAGTTCTTC. Protein product: CASRRDRDYNEQFF.

The chain carries TRBV28 and TRBJ1-5; D gene unclear. The CDR3 length is 13 residues. Germline V lookup: CDR1 MDHEN, CDR2 SYDVKM. Trimming took 5 bases from V and 3 from J, leaving 8 bases between them. The CDR3 nucleotides read TGTGCCAGCAGTCGAGCGGACAATCAGCCCCAGCATTTT. Amino acid sequence: CASSRADNQPQHF.

J is TRBJ1-2 and V is TRBV4-1; 7 bases agree with TRBD1. Germline V gene sequence: CDR1 MGHRA, CDR2 YSYEKL. The CDR3 length is 14 residues. Trimming removed 1 base from V and 4 bases from J; junction bases left unmatched: 3. CDR3 sequence: CASSQATGSYGYTF. The CDR3 nucleotides are TGCGCCAGCAGCCAAGCGACAGGGAGCTATGGCTACACCTTC.

This clone was seen repeatedly, ten times or more. The chain carries TRBV7-2 and TRBJ2-7; TRBD2 agrees at 7 bases. V was pared by 0 bases and J by 3 bases, with 5 bases of the junction left unmatched. The CDR3 is 15 residues long. Germline loops: CDR1 SGHTA, CDR2 FQGNSA. The CDR3 protein is CASSLAPGGGYEQYV. Here the CDR3 DNA reads TGTGCCAGCAGCTTAGCGCCCGGCGGGGGCTACGAGCAGTACGTC.

V usage is TRBV4-1 and J usage is TRBJ1-5, with unresolved D. The germline V gene has CDR1 MGHRA and CDR2 YSYEKL. Trimming shortened V by 0 bases and J by 3 bases, and 6 bases separated the two germline ends. The CDR3 extends over 14 amino acids. As DNA, the CDR3 is TGCGCCAGCAGCCAAGAGGCAGTCAATCAGCCCCAGCATTTT. Protein: CASSQEAVNQPQHF.

This clone was detected a few times. The chain has TRBV9 and TRBJ2-2, with 7 bases matching TRBD2. The CDR3 sequence is 16 residues long. Germline V gene sequence: CDR1 SGDLS, CDR2 YYNGEE. With 0 bases clipped from V and 4 bases from J, the junction kept 6 bases outside the gene matches. The CDR3 region has the DNA TGTGCCAGCAGCGTAGGGGCGGGAGTCATCACCGGGGAGCTGTTTTTT. Translation: CASSVGAGVITGELFF.

The chain carries TRBV18 and TRBJ1-1; perhaps TRBD1 as D (5 bases). The CDR3 is made up of 12 amino acids. CDR1 is KGHSH and CDR2 is LQKENI in the germline V gene. Trimming removed 1 base at V and 9 bases at J, with 9 bases between. The DNA for the CDR3 is TGTGCCAGCTCACCACGAACGGACAAAGCTTTCTTT. This encodes CASSPRTDKAFF.

The CDR3 bases are TGTGCCAGCAGACAGGGGGGAGAGAACTATGGCTACACCTTC. Amino acids: CASRQGGENYGYTF. The rearrangement joins TRBV28 to TRBJ1-2; 8 positions agree with TRBD1. Germline CDR1 reads MDHEN; CDR2 reads SYDVKM. CDR3 length equals 14 residues. The junction had 5 bases not matched to a gene; V was cut back by 6 bases and J by 2 bases.

The rearrangement joins TRBV6-5 to TRBJ1-2; D is uncertain. Germline CDR1 reads MNHEY; CDR2 reads SVGAGI. CDR3 size: 14 residues. Trimming took off 2 bases at V and 7 bases at J, with 14 bases between the two ends. CDR3 sequence reads: CASSYSRPTGGYTF. The CDR3 DNA is TGTGCCAGCAGTTACAGTAGACCTACGGGTGGCTACACCTTC.

The V gene is TRBV7-8, the J gene TRBJ2-2; the match to TRBD1 covers 8 bases. This CDR3 is 18 amino acids long. Trimming cost V 5 bases and J 2 bases; bases outside gene matches: 13. Germline values: CDR1 SGHVS, CDR2 FQNEAQ. Here the CDR3 DNA reads TGTGCCAGCAGCCCTAGTCCCCTTGGGACAGGAAACACCGGGGAGCTGTTTTTT. This codes for CASSPSPLGTGNTGELFF.

The CDR3 is CASSRQGANEKLFF. DNA of the CDR3: TGTGCCAGCAGCCGACAGGGGGCGAACGAAAAACTGTTTTTT. J is TRBJ1-4 and V is TRBV5-5; 10 nucleotides match TRBD1. Germline-derived CDR1 and CDR2 are SGHKS and YYEKEE (reference sequence). The CDR3 sequence is 14 residues long. V trimming: 4 bases; J trimming: 8 bases; junction bases outside the gene matches: 5.

The chain is built from TRBV7-2 and TRBJ2-1, with 11 bases that match TRBD1. Germline trimming cut 2 bases from V and 7 bases from J; bases unmatched to any gene: 7. Germline V gene lookup returns CDR1 SGHTA and CDR2 FQGNSA. The CDR3 loop spans 16 amino acids. CDR3: CASSLQGTGGGNEQFF. DNA of the CDR3: TGTGCCAGCAGCTTACAGGGGACAGGGGGAGGGAATGAGCAGTTCTTC.

The V and J genes are TRBV3-1 (or the pseudogene TRBV3-2) and TRBJ2-5; 7 bases are a match to TRBD1. The CDR3 has 17 amino acids. CDR1 is LGHDT and CDR2 is YNNKEL in the germline V gene (reference sequence). V trimming: 1 base; J trimming: 0 bases; junction bases outside the gene matches: 8. The CDR3 DNA follows: TGTGCCAGCAGCCAAGTTCCGGGACAGAGGAACCAAGAGACCCAGTACTTC. Residues: CASSQVPGQRNQETQYF.

The chain is built from TRBV7-9 and TRBJ2-5, with D perhaps matching TRBD1 (6 bases). The CDR3 loop spans 15 amino acids. In germline, CDR1 is SEHNR, CDR2 FQNEAQ (reference sequence). The germline V and J ends were trimmed by 6 bases and 1 base, with 15 bases remaining between them. The CDR3 region is CASSRIGTPQETQYF. CDR3 nucleotide sequence: TGTGCCAGCAGTCGAATCGGGACACCCCAAGAGACCCAGTACTTC.

Here the CDR3 reads CASSLSTDTQYF. The CDR3 nucleotides are TGTGCCAGCAGTTTATCCACAGATACGCAGTATTTT. The gene calls are TRBV6-6 and TRBJ2-3; D not certain. CDR1 MNHNY and CDR2 SVGAGI come from the germline V gene (reference sequence). The CDR3 has 12 amino acids. V was pared by 4 bases and J by 2 bases, with 4 bases between.

This chain joins TRBV7-2 and TRBJ2-5, with 9 bases lining up with TRBD1. Trimming at V came to 1 base and at J to 7 bases, leaving 4 bases not matched to a gene. The CDR3 has 14 amino acids. The germline CDR1 and CDR2 sequences are SGHTA and FQGNSA. The DNA for the CDR3 is TGTGCCAGCAGCTTAGGAGACAGGGGGGGGACCCAGTACTTC. This gives the protein CASSLGDRGGTQYF.

This clone was detected once. The chain combines TRBV24-1 with TRBJ2-7, with TRBD1 matching over 9 bases. The J segment lost 6 bases and the V segment lost 9 bases, leaving 5 bases of the junction unmatched. CDR3 size: 12 residues. The germline V gene has CDR1 KGHDR and CDR2 SFDVKD. Here the CDR3 DNA reads TGTGCCACCCCGGGACAGGGCGTCGAGCAGTACGTC. Translating gives CATPGQGVEQYV.

The chain couples TRBV2 to TRBJ1-1; a weak D match, TRBD1 (6 bases). Germline V lookup: CDR1 SNHLY, CDR2 FYNNEI. V lost 5 bases and J 11 bases, leaving 12 bases between the germline ends. This CDR3 has 11 amino acids. This CDR3 is CASSPTGSAFF. The CDR3 DNA is TGTGCCAGCAGTCCCACAGGGTCGGCTTTCTTT. Based on the CDR3 plus reference TRBV2 and TRBJ1-1, the full variable domain is EPEVTQTPSHQVTQMGQEVILRCVPISNHLYFYWYRQILGQKVEFLVSFYNNEISEKSEIFDDQFSVERPDGSNFTLKIRSTKLEDSAMYFCASSPTGSAFFGQGTRLTVV.

The rearrangement links TRBV6-2 or TRBV6-3 to TRBJ1-1, with 12 bases identical to TRBD1. The V and J ends lost 5 bases and 2 bases, in that order; junction bases with no gene match: 15. This CDR3 is built from 19 residues. Germline V gene sequence: CDR1 MNHEY, CDR2 SVGEGT. The CDR3 DNA reads TGTGCCAGCAGTACCCCCGGGACAGGGGGCCGCGGGCAAAACACTGAAGCTTTCTTT. It specifies CASSTPGTGGRGQNTEAFF.

This sequence joins TRBV20-1 and TRBJ2-1; TRBD1 matches at 7 bases. Germline CDR1 is DFQATT and CDR2 is SNEGSKA (reference sequence). CDR3 size: 14 residues. Trimming at V came to 3 bases and at J to 4 bases, leaving 6 bases not matched to a gene. DNA of the CDR3: TGCAGTGCTAGTTCGACAGGGAAATACAATGAGCAGTTCTTC. Its protein product is CSASSTGKYNEQFF.

The chain recombines TRBV19 with TRBJ2-4; D gene unclear. The CDR3 has 14 residues. Trimming removed 4 bases at V and 2 bases at J, with 9 bases between. CDR1 LNHDA and CDR2 SQIVND come from the germline V gene (reference sequence). CDR3 in amino acids: CASSSRLSKNIQYF. For the CDR3, the DNA is TGTGCCAGTAGTAGCAGGCTATCCAAAAACATTCAGTACTTC. The full variable domain, rest sourced from reference TRBV19 and TRBJ2-4, is DGGITQSPKYLFRKEGQNVTLSCEQNLNHDAMYWYRQDPGQGLRLIYYSQIVNDFQKGDIAEGYSVSREKKESFPLTVTSAQKNPTAFYLCASSSRLSKNIQYFGAGTRLSVL.

The V call is TRBV2, the J call TRBJ2-7; 12 bases map to TRBD2. The length of the CDR3 is 15 residues. With 4 bases clipped from V and 5 bases from J, the junction kept 6 bases outside the gene matches. Looked up from germline, CDR1 is SNHLY and CDR2 is FYNNEI. The CDR3 loop is CASSGRLAGVNEQYV. The CDR3, as DNA: TGTGCCAGCAGTGGCAGACTAGCGGGGGTGAACGAGCAGTACGTC.

CDR3 DNA: TGTGCCAGCAGCCTTATCTACGAGCAGTACGTC. It yields the protein CASSLIYEQYV. This rearrangement joins TRBV2 to TRBJ2-7; no reliable D call. CDR1 and CDR2 (germline): SNHLY, FYNNEI. The CDR3 is made up of 11 amino acids. The V end lost 6 bases, the J end lost 3 bases, and 6 bases lay between the germline ends.